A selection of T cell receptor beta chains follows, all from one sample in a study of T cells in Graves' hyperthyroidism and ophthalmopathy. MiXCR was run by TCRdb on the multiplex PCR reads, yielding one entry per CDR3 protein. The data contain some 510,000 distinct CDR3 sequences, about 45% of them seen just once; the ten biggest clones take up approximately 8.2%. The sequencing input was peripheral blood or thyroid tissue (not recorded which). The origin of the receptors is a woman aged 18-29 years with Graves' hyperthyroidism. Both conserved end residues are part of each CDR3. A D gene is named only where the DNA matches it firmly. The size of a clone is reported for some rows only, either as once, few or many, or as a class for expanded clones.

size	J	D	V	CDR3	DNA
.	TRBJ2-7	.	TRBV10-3	CARRRGGIGYEQYF	TGTGCTAGACGGAGGGGGGGAATTGGCTACGAGCAGTACTTC
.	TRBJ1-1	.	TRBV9	CASSFVSAGSSGNTEAFF	TGTGCCAGCAGCTTTGTATCCGCAGGGTCGAGTGGAAACACTGAAGCTTTCTTT
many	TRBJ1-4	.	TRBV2	CASRSGVNEKLFF	TGTGCCAGCAGGTCGGGGGTGAATGAAAAACTGTTTTTT
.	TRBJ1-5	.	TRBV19	CASPGGNYSNQPQHF	TGTGCCAGTCCTGGGGGGAATTATAGCAATCAGCCCCAGCATTTT
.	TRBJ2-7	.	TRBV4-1	CASSHPGVTRAGEQYF	TGCGCCAGCAGCCATCCGGGGGTAACTAGGGCGGGCGAGCAGTACTTC
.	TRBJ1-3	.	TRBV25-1	CASRSQDLSGNTIYF	TGTGCCAGCAGATCCCAGGACCTCTCTGGAAACACCATATATTTT
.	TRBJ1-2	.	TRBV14	CASSHYSGGNDGYTF	TGTGCCAGCAGCCATTATAGTGGAGGGAACGATGGCTACACCTTC
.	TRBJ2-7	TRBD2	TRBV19	CASSSRTSGDPYEQYF	TGTGCCAGTAGTTCGCGGACTAGCGGGGACCCATACGAGCAGTACTTC
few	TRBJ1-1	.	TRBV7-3	CASSRNGGTEAFF	TGTGCCAGCAGCCGCAATGGGGGGACTGAAGCTTTCTTT
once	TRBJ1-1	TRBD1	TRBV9	CASTETGGALNTEAFF	TGTGCCAGCACCGAGACAGGGGGAGCTTTGAACACTGAAGCTTTCTTT
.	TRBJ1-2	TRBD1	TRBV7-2	CASSLAVTGERGYTF	TGTGCCAGCAGCTTAGCGGTGACAGGGGAACGTGGCTACACCTTC
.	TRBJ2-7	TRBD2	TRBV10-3	CAPLAGGYEQYF	TGTGCCCCCCTAGCGGGCGGGTACGAGCAGTACTTC
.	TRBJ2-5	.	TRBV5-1	CASSLALARRGKTQYF	TGCGCCAGCAGCTTGGCCCTAGCGAGGAGAGGAAAGACCCAGTACTTC
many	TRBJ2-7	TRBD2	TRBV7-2	CASSPFSSGSYEQYF	TGTGCCAGCAGCCCGTTTTCTAGCGGATCCTACGAGCAGTACTTC